The 25 T cell receptor beta chains listed next were all sequenced from one sample in a study of cytomegalovirus exposure and HLA in healthy donors. The PCR contained 60 Vbeta and 13 Jbeta primers. Data came from immunoSEQ multiplex PCR; TCRdb stores just in-frame clones and leaves some out. This table holds about 200,000 clones, 85% to 90% found once. Specimen: PBMCs. Source of these receptors: a young woman in good health and CMV-seronegative.

This sequence joins TRBV2 and TRBJ2-3; weak D call: TRBD1 (6 bases). The CDR3 length is 13 residues. The germline gives CDR1 SNHLY, CDR2 FYNNEI. V lost 6 bases and J 5 bases, leaving 12 bases between the germline ends. The CDR3 bases are TGTGCCAGCAGGGGAGACAGGATAGATACGCAGTATTTT. Translating it yields CASRGDRIDTQYF.

With regard to this clone: A junction end diverges from the germline sequence, so it may reflect a read error. Other DNA sequences within the sample encode an identical CDR3. The chain employs TRBV4-3 and TRBJ1-5; 10 nucleotides align to TRBD1. The CDR3 has 12 amino acids. Germline V CDR1 and CDR2: LGHNA, YSLEER. The CDR3, as DNA: TGCGCCAGCAGCCACGACAGGGGGCCCCAGCATTTC. Its protein product is CASSHDRGPQHF.

The chain couples TRBV28 to TRBJ2-5, with a possible D match to TRBD2 (5 bases). The end of the DNA fits TRBJ2-7 better, so the J call may be wrong. The germline gives CDR1 MDHEN, CDR2 SYDVKM. The CDR3 consists of 15 residues. The CDR3 coding sequence is TGTGCCAGCAGTTTAGCGGGCAAACGGGGTTACGAGCAGTACTTC. Encoded protein: CASSLAGKRGYEQYF.

Only one count was recorded for this clone. This sequence joins TRBV5-4 and TRBJ2-1, with 7 bases aligning to TRBD2. CDR3 size: 14 residues. The J segment lost 10 bases and the V segment lost 0 bases, leaving 7 bases of the junction unmatched. Germline V gives CDR1 SGHNT, CDR2 YYREEE (reference sequence). The CDR3 protein is CASSLDGGRGEQFF. The CDR3 nucleotides are TGTGCCAGCAGCTTGGATGGCGGGAGAGGGGAGCAGTTCTTC.

The V and J genes are TRBV5-6 and TRBJ1-4; D may be TRBD1 (5 bases). V was shortened by 7 bases and J by 3 bases, with 16 bases between the two germline ends. There are 15 residues in the CDR3. Germline CDR1 and CDR2: SGHDT and YYEEEE. In nucleotides, the CDR3 is TGTGCCAGCGCAGAGCTGGCGGGGCCTAATGAAAAACTGTTTTTT. It translates to CASAELAGPNEKLFF.

The chain joins TRBV18 to TRBJ2-1; the match to TRBD2 covers 9 bases. The CDR3 covers 15 residues. Per germline, CDR1 KGHSH and CDR2 LQKENI. V shed 2 bases and J 10 bases; nucleotides not matched to a gene: 9. The CDR3, as DNA: TGTGCCAGCTCACCAGGAGCGGGAGGCATAGCGGAGCAGTTCTTC. Its translation: CASSPGAGGIAEQFF.

V gene TRBV5-4 combines with J gene TRBJ2-1; 10 nucleotides match TRBD2. This CDR3 has 15 amino acids. With V trimmed by 1 base and J by 7 bases, 5 bases remained unmatched. Looked up from germline, CDR1 is SGHNT and CDR2 is YYREEE (reference sequence). This chain's CDR3 is CASSLTAGGPNEQFF. The CDR3 bases are TGTGCCAGCAGCTTGACAGCGGGAGGGCCGAATGAGCAGTTCTTC.

For this clone: Mismatch with germline at one junction end may stem from a read error. The chain is built from TRBV6-5 and TRBJ2-1; 14 bases are a match to TRBD2. Germline V gives CDR1 MNHEY, CDR2 SVGAGI. This CDR3 has 13 amino acids. In DNA form, the CDR3 reads TGTGCCAGCAGCCCCGGGACTAGCGGGAGAGGGGTCTTC. It specifies CASSPGTSGRGVF.

The V and J genes are TRBV18 and TRBJ2-7, with a weak D call TRBD2 (6 bases). The CDR3 length is 16 residues. V dropped 1 base and J dropped 3 bases, with 16 bases sitting between them. Per germline, CDR1 KGHSH and CDR2 LQKENI. This chain's CDR3 is CASSPRAATGDYEQYF. In DNA, the CDR3 is TGTGCCAGCTCACCACGCGCGGCTACGGGGGACTACGAGCAGTACTTC.

The chain recombines TRBV9 with TRBJ2-5; tentatively, D is TRBD1 (5 bases). The germline V gene has CDR1 SGDLS and CDR2 YYNGEE. CDR3 length: 13 amino acids. V gave up 0 bases and J gave up 12 bases, with 15 bases separating them. The CDR3 bases are TGTGCCAGCAGCGTAGACGGCAGGGCCTTTAAGTACTTC. The encoded protein is CASSVDGRAFKYF. Based on the CDR3 plus reference TRBV9 and TRBJ2-5, the full variable domain is DSGVTQTPKHLITATGQRVTLRCSPRSGDLSVYWYQQSLDQGLQFLIQYYNGEERAKGNILERFSAQQFPDLHSELNLSSLELGDSALYFCASSVDGRAFKYFGPGTRLLVL.

The chain recombines TRBV30 with TRBJ2-5; D is possibly TRBD2 (6 bases). The CDR3 length is 15 residues. V lost 0 bases and J 5 bases, leaving 16 bases between the germline ends. The germline V gene encodes CDR1 GTSNPN and CDR2 SVGIG (reference sequence). CDR3 amino acids: CAWSVRTGVRETQYF. The DNA for the CDR3 is TGTGCCTGGAGTGTAAGGACGGGGGTACGGGAGACCCAGTACTTC.

The rearrangement uses TRBV20-1 and TRBJ1-2, with D hard to call. V was cut by 1 base and J by 8 bases, with 8 bases left in between. Germline CDR1 is DFQATT and CDR2 is SNEGSKA (reference sequence). The CDR3 is made up of 11 amino acids. The CDR3 loop is CSARAGHGYTF. The CDR3 DNA is TGCAGTGCTAGAGCTGGGCACGGCTACACCTTC.

The J gene is TRBJ1-5, the V gene TRBV5-1; D is unresolved. The V gene lost 4 bases and the J gene lost 3 bases, with 8 bases spanning the gap. Germline lookup yields CDR1 SGHRS and CDR2 YFSETQ. This CDR3 is built from 13 residues. The CDR3 loop is CASSLELNQPQHF. The CDR3, as DNA: TGCGCCAGCAGCCTCGAGCTCAATCAGCCCCAGCATTTT.

DNA for the CDR3: TGTGCCAGCATTGACGGAACGGGAGCCGGGGAGCTGTTTTTT. It codes for CASIDGTGAGELFF. The rearrangement uses TRBV2 and TRBJ2-2, with D possibly being TRBD2 (6 bases). This CDR3 spans 14 amino acids. CDR1 and CDR2 from the germline V gene are SNHLY and FYNNEI. V lost 7 bases and J lost 6, with 15 bases in between.

This chain joins TRBV2 and TRBJ2-7; perhaps TRBD1 as D (6 bases). Germline CDR1 is SNHLY and CDR2 is FYNNEI. This CDR3 contains 12 residues. Trimming shortened V by 7 bases and J by 4 bases, and 11 bases separated the two germline ends. CDR3 region: CASTSDSYEQYF. Written as DNA, the CDR3 is TGTGCCAGCACCTCGGACAGTTACGAGCAGTACTTC.

This clone was observed once. J is TRBJ1-2 and V is TRBV30; no firm D call. The CDR3 has 15 residues. CDR1 and CDR2 (germline): GTSNPN, SVGIG (reference sequence). With 2 bases removed from V and 4 bases from J, the gap between germline ends came to 17 bases. CDR3 sequence reads: CAWSTDGSSAYGYTF. CDR3 bases: TGTGCCTGGAGTACCGACGGGAGCTCGGCCTATGGCTACACCTTC.

The chain employs TRBV25-1 and TRBJ2-7; TRBD1 aligns across 8 bases. This CDR3 region has 16 residues. CDR1 and CDR2 (germline): MGHDK, SYGVNS. J lost 6 bases, V lost 1 base, and 11 bases had no gene match. CDR3 in amino acids: CASSEFRDRLTSEQYF. The CDR3 DNA reads as TGTGCCAGCAGTGAATTCCGGGACAGGCTAACCTCCGAGCAGTACTTC.

The rearrangement uses TRBV7-6 and TRBJ2-5, with 8 bases that match TRBD2. The tail of the sequence fits TRBJ2-7 better, so the J call may be wrong. Germline assignment: CDR1 SGHVS and CDR2 FNYEAQ. The CDR3 covers 13 residues. CDR3 sequence reads: CASSSGLAYEQYF. The CDR3 nucleotides are TGTGCCAGCAGCTCGGGACTAGCCTACGAGCAGTACTTC.

Here the CDR3 reads CASGGATTEAFF. The CDR3 bases are TGTGCCAGCGGTGGGGCGACCACTGAAGCTTTCTTT. The V and J genes are TRBV19 and TRBJ1-1; the D gene is possibly TRBD1 (5 bases). This CDR3 spans 12 amino acids. Trimming removed 9 bases from V and 4 bases from J, with 12 bases in between. CDR1 and CDR2 from the germline V gene are LNHDA and SQIVND (reference sequence).

This rearrangement joins TRBV6-5 to TRBJ1-1, with a tentative D call TRBD1 (6 bases). The CDR3 consists of 15 residues. The germline V and J ends were trimmed by 6 bases and 0 bases, with 14 bases remaining between them. Germline-derived CDR1 and CDR2 are MNHEY and SVGAGI. As DNA, the CDR3 is TGTGCCAGCAGCAAAACCAGGGGAATGAACACTGAAGCTTTCTTT. This sequence encodes CASSKTRGMNTEAFF.

The chain links TRBV28 to TRBJ2-7, with 7 nucleotides matching TRBD1. The V and J ends lost 10 bases and 0 bases, in that order; junction bases with no gene match: 9. Germline CDR1 MDHEN, CDR2 SYDVKM. There are 14 residues in the CDR3. The chain's CDR3 is CATSSRDSSYEQYF. The DNA for the CDR3 is TGTGCCACCTCTTCCCGGGACAGCTCCTACGAGCAGTACTTC. Combining the CDR3 with reference TRBV28 and TRBJ2-7 gives the whole variable domain DVKVTQSSRYLVKRTGEKVFLECVQDMDHENMFWYRQDPGLGLRLIYFSYDVKMKEKGDIPEGYSVSREKKERFSLILESASTNQTSMYLCATSSRDSSYEQYFGPGTRLTVT.

This clone is a singleton in its sample. The chain recombines TRBV6-5 with TRBJ1-1, with 7 bases aligning to TRBD1. The germline gives CDR1 MNHEY, CDR2 SVGAGI. J was trimmed by 11 bases and V by 0 bases; bases with no gene match: 6. The CDR3 totals 13 residues. This CDR3 is CASSYSSTGEAFF. The CDR3, as DNA: TGTGCCAGCAGTTACTCGAGTACAGGGGAGGCTTTCTTT.

V gene TRBV7-8 combines with J gene TRBJ1-1; D is ambiguous. Germline V gene data show CDR1 as SGHVS and CDR2 as FQNEAQ. This CDR3 contains 15 residues. The V gene lost 2 bases and the J gene lost 2 bases, with 12 bases spanning the gap. The CDR3 coding sequence is TGTGCCAGCAGCTTACAGGATTTCGGCAACACTGAAGCTTTCTTT. Amino acid sequence: CASSLQDFGNTEAFF.

This chain joins TRBV5-1 and TRBJ1-3; 7 nucleotides line up with TRBD1. The CDR3 contains 15 residues. V was pared by 4 bases and J by 0 bases, with 4 bases of the junction left unmatched. Germline-derived CDR1 and CDR2 are SGHRS and YFSETQ. The CDR3 sequence: CASSPTGRSGNTIYF. CDR3 in DNA: TGCGCCAGCAGCCCGACAGGGCGCTCTGGAAACACCATATATTTT.

This clone was seen just once. The chain is built from TRBV5-1 and TRBJ2-3; TRBD1 matches 9 bases. CDR3 size: 14 residues. CDR1 SGHRS and CDR2 YFSETQ come from the germline V gene. J lost 4 bases, V lost 1 base, and 1 base had no gene match. The CDR3 nucleotides read TGCGCCAGCAGCTTGACAGGGGGCTCAGATACGCAGTATTTT. Protein product: CASSLTGGSDTQYF.